This T cell receptor beta chain derives from a study of T cell responses to AZD1222 COVID-19 vaccine. Findings and limits, study-wide: White British donors predominated, females outnumbered males, and clonal diversity was possibly underestimated. Unmutated variant regions are reportedly the target of nearly half of TCRs that are spike-specific.

CDR1 MGHDK and CDR2 SYGVNS come from the germline V gene. Trimming at V came to 3 bases and at J to 5 bases, leaving 7 bases not matched to a gene. CDR3 size: 16 residues. Only in-frame clones appear in the TCRdb table, and some are missing; sequencing was by immunoSEQ multiplex PCR. The sample contains about 120,000 clones, 81% of which appear only once. As concerns this clone: Its target is not known.

The specimen was peripheral blood, collected on day 0 of AZD1222 vaccination. This TCR was sampled from an adult in good health. This chain uses TRBV25-1 with TRBJ1-5; 10 nucleotides match TRBD1. The DNA for the CDR3 is TGTGCCAGCAGTGATGGGACAGGGGTCGTGTATCAGCCCCAGCATTTT. This translates into CASSDGTGVVYQPQHF.